The source of this T cell receptor beta chain is a study of blood T cell repertoires in COVID-19. Sequencing used immunoSEQ multiplex PCR; TCRdb keeps in-frame clones, though not all of them. The sample comprises about 83,000 clones, approximately 80% of which are singletons, and 15% to 19% rests with the top ten. Germline lookup yields CDR1 MDHEN and CDR2 SYDVKM. V was trimmed by 1 base and J by 9 bases, leaving 22 bases between them. There are 17 residues in the CDR3. The V call is TRBV28, the J call TRBJ2-1; possible D gene TRBD1, 7 bases. Sequencing was performed on peripheral blood. This sequence originates from a woman at least 80 years old with acute or convalescent COVID-19. In nucleotides, the CDR3 is TGTGCCAGCAGTTTATCCGCTTGGCAGGGGGTTAGCGGTGAGCAGTTCTTC. As protein: CASSLSAWQGVSGEQFF.